This T cell receptor (beta chain) was recovered during a study of cytomegalovirus exposure and HLA in healthy donors. This PCR relied on a set of 60 Vbeta primers and 13 Jbeta primers. Produced via immunoSEQ multiplex PCR; TCRdb's table is partial and in-frame only. This sample carries roughly 170,000 clones, 75% to 90% of them seen once, and the ten largest clones take 6% to 7.5%. This CDR3 comprises 14 residues. V dropped 5 bases and J dropped 5; count of bases not matched to a gene: 7. Per germline, CDR1 SGHDT and CDR2 YYEEEE. The chain combines TRBV5-6 with TRBJ1-5; 7 bases fit TRBD1. The receptor was derived from a man aged 25-45 years in good health and CMV-seropositive. Specimen: PBMCs. The CDR3, as DNA: TGTGCCAGCAGTCCCGGGACAGAGTATCAGCCCCAGCATTTT. Translated, it gives CASSPGTEYQPQHF.